The 13 T cell receptor beta chains reported below all come from one sample, sequenced in a study of OX40 agonist ivuxolimab in advanced cancers. Clones were read by immunoSEQ multiplex PCR, and TCRdb kept only the in-frame ones, dropping some. The profile shows 65,000 to 75,000 clones, approximately 87% of them singletons. Sequenced here: CD4+ or CD8+ T cells sorted from blood, sampled in a trial of the OX40 agonist ivuxolimab. Every receptor here comes from an adult with an advanced solid tumor such as melanoma, head and neck, liver or kidney cancer.

The chain has TRBV7-9 and TRBJ2-1; no reliable D call. The V gene lost 7 bases and the J gene lost 4 bases, with 17 bases spanning the gap. The CDR3 is made up of 15 amino acids. Per germline, CDR1 SEHNR and CDR2 FQNEAQ (reference sequence). CDR3 in amino acids: CASKAIRALYNEQFF. The CDR3 DNA sequence: TGTGCCAGCAAAGCTATTCGGGCCCTATACAATGAGCAGTTCTTC.

The chain carries TRBV5-6 and TRBJ2-3, with no clear D. V was pared by 5 bases and J by 2 bases, with 18 bases between. Germline loops: CDR1 SGHDT, CDR2 YYEEEE. This CDR3 comprises 16 residues. CDR3 sequence: CASRHSIKAFTDTQYF. As DNA, the CDR3 is TGTGCCAGCAGACATTCGATAAAGGCATTCACAGATACGCAGTATTTT.

The gene calls are TRBV5-4 and TRBJ2-7; D gene unclear. Trimming removed 4 bases at V and 7 bases at J, with 24 bases between. Germline values: CDR1 SGHNT, CDR2 YYREEE (reference sequence). This CDR3 is 16 amino acids long. CDR3 protein: CASSVTETHALGEQYF. The CDR3 DNA reads TGTGCCAGCAGCGTCACAGAGACCCATGCTCTTGGGGAGCAGTACTTC.

The gene calls are TRBV6-5 and TRBJ1-5; 7 nucleotides agree with TRBD1. The CDR3 is 13 residues long. V lost 6 bases to trimming and J lost 5 bases; unmatched junction nucleotides: 4. Germline V gene lookup returns CDR1 MNHEY and CDR2 SVGAGI. The CDR3 DNA reads as TGTGCCAGCAGCCTCACAGGGGATCAGCCCCAGCATTTT. Its translation: CASSLTGDQPQHF.

This clone occurred once. The J gene is TRBJ2-7, the V gene TRBV6-6; 9 bases match TRBD2. V lost 2 bases, J lost 2 bases, and 4 bases stayed unmatched. Germline CDR1 MNHNY, CDR2 SVGAGI (reference sequence). This CDR3 contains 15 residues. Here the CDR3 DNA reads TGTGCCAGCAGTTACAGTGCGGGAGGGCCCTACGAGCAGTACTTC. Amino acid sequence: CASSYSAGGPYEQYF.

The CDR3 DNA is TGCGCCAGCAGCTTGGGACAGGGTGGCACCCAGTACTTC. Its translation: CASSLGQGGTQYF. This chain links TRBV5-1 with TRBJ2-5; 7 nucleotides agree with TRBD1. The germline gives CDR1 SGHRS, CDR2 YFSETQ. The CDR3 spans 13 residues. With V trimmed by 0 bases and J by 8 bases, 4 bases remained unmatched. Together with reference TRBV5-1 and TRBJ2-5, the CDR3 gives the full variable domain: KAGVTQTPRYLIKTRGQQVTLSCSPISGHRSVSWYQQTPGQGLQFLFEYFSETQRNKGNFPGRFSGRQFSNSRSEMNVSTLELGDSALYLCASSLGQGGTQYFGPGTRLLVL.

The chain couples TRBV4-3 to TRBJ1-6; D remains ambiguous. V was cut by 4 bases and J by 5 bases, with 9 bases left in between. The germline V gene encodes CDR1 LGHNA and CDR2 YSLEER. The CDR3 has 14 residues. The CDR3 loop is CASSLRANNSPLHF. CDR3 nucleotides: TGCGCCAGCAGCCTCCGGGCTAATAATTCACCCCTCCACTTT.

V usage is TRBV5-1 and J usage is TRBJ1-5, with a tentative D call TRBD1 (5 bases). The CDR3 extends over 14 amino acids. Trimming took 4 bases from V and 0 from J, leaving 8 bases between them. Germline lookup yields CDR1 SGHRS and CDR2 YFSETQ. The CDR3: CASSPQGSNQPQHF. The CDR3 DNA reads TGCGCCAGCAGCCCCCAGGGTAGCAATCAGCCCCAGCATTTT.

V is TRBV11-3 and J is TRBJ2-1, with D tentatively TRBD2 (5 bases). This CDR3 has 16 residues. CDR1 and CDR2 (germline): SGHNT, YENEEA. V gave up 5 bases and J gave up 6 bases, with 20 bases separating them. The CDR3 loop reads CASSPREIRRVNEQFF. The CDR3 nucleotides read TGTGCCAGCAGCCCCCGGGAAATCCGGCGGGTCAATGAGCAGTTCTTC.

The chain is built from TRBV2 and TRBJ2-5, with D possibly TRBD2 on 5 matching bases. The CDR3 covers 14 residues. The V gene's germline CDR1 is SNHLY and CDR2 FYNNEI. V was cut by 3 bases and J by 5 bases, with 13 bases left in between. In DNA form, the CDR3 reads TGTGCCAGCAGTGATGAGGGAGCCGGGGAGACCCAGTACTTC. Its translation is CASSDEGAGETQYF.

With respect to this clone: Other DNA sequences in the same sample also yield this CDR3. This rearrangement joins TRBV2 to TRBJ1-1, with a possible D match to TRBD1 (6 bases). V shed 4 bases and J shed 1 base, with 7 bases lying between them. The CDR3 totals 13 residues. CDR1 is SNHLY and CDR2 is FYNNEI in the germline V gene. The CDR3 coding sequence is TGTGCCAGCAGTGCACAGGGGAACACTGAAGCTTTCTTT. Residues: CASSAQGNTEAFF. The whole variable domain, remainder taken from reference TRBV2 and TRBJ1-1, is EPEVTQTPSHQVTQMGQEVILRCVPISNHLYFYWYRQILGQKVEFLVSFYNNEISEKSEIFDDQFSVERPDGSNFTLKIRSTKLEDSAMYFCASSAQGNTEAFFGQGTRLTVV.

The CDR3 region is CASRSQALSYEQYF. CDR3 bases: TGTGCCAGCAGATCTCAGGCCCTCTCCTACGAGCAGTACTTC. The chain links TRBV27 to TRBJ2-5; D not resolved. The J call may be wrong; the DNA end is better matched by TRBJ2-7. This CDR3 has 14 residues. Germline loops: CDR1 MNHEY, CDR2 SMNVEV (reference sequence).

The CDR3 region has the DNA TGTGCCAGCTCACCGGCCGGGACGGACACTGAAGCTTTCTTT. It yields the protein CASSPAGTDTEAFF. The gene calls are TRBV18 and TRBJ1-1; tentative D call: TRBD1 (5 bases). The CDR3 contains 14 residues. Trimming stripped 3 bases from V and 3 bases from J, with 11 bases between. Germline V lookup: CDR1 KGHSH, CDR2 LQKENI.